The following is a T cell receptor beta chain sequence with its context. Its specificity is unknown. This sample is part of a study of long-term antiretroviral therapy in people with HIV. Findings and limits, study-wide: Within the repertoire, clones expanded before ART were dominant at all time points. Increased diversity was seen after ART, yet it remained lower than in transplant donor controls.

With survey level as its setting, the immunoSEQ assay was v3.0. Per-sample sequencing targets were about 40,000-55,000 T-cell genomes. Clones were sequenced by immunoSEQ multiplex PCR, and TCRdb holds only the in-frame ones, with some missing. Here the sample spans about 43,000 clones, approximately 89% being singletons. This CDR3 region has 16 residues. Trimming took off 3 bases at V and 6 bases at J, with 19 bases between the two ends. Looked up from germline, CDR1 is KGHSH and CDR2 is LQKENI. The receptor's source is a woman in her forties or fifties with HIV. Sample: unsorted PBMCs, taken 0.1 years before starting antiretroviral therapy. The chain carries TRBV18 and TRBJ2-3, with unresolved D. CDR3 in DNA: TGTGCCAGCTCACCTCGTCCGAGTACAGTGGTGGATACGCAGTATTTT. Its protein is CASSPRPSTVVDTQYF.